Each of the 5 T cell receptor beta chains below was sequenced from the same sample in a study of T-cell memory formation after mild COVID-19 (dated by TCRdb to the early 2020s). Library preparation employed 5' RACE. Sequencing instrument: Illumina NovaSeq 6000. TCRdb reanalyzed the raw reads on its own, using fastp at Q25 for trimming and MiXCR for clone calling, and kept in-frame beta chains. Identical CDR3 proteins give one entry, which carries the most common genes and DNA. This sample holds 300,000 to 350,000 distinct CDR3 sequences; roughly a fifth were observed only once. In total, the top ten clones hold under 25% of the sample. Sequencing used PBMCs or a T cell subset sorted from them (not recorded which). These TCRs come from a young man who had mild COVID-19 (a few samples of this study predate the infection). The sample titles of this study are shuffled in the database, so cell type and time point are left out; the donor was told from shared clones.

CDR3 in DNA: TGCGCCAGCACCGTAGCGGGAGAGCCGCAAGAGACCCAGTACTTC. Translated, it gives CASTVAGEPQETQYF. This chain links TRBV5-1 with TRBJ2-5; 9 bases map to TRBD2. There are 15 residues in the CDR3. Germline CDR1 and CDR2: SGHRS and YFSETQ. V lost 6 bases, J lost 2 bases, and 8 bases stayed unmatched.

The CDR3 loop is CASSLLSDTEAFF. The DNA for the CDR3 is TGCGCCAGCAGCTTGCTTTCGGACACTGAAGCTTTCTTT. This sequence joins TRBV5-1 and TRBJ1-1; D not certain. Germline V gives CDR1 SGHRS, CDR2 YFSETQ. CDR3 length equals 13 residues. The V gene lost 1 base and the J gene lost 3 bases, with 7 bases spanning the gap. Together with reference TRBV5-1 and TRBJ1-1, the CDR3 gives the full variable domain: KAGVTQTPRYLIKTRGQQVTLSCSPISGHRSVSWYQQTPGQGLQFLFEYFSETQRNKGNFPGRFSGRQFSNSRSEMNVSTLELGDSALYLCASSLLSDTEAFFGQGTRLTVV.

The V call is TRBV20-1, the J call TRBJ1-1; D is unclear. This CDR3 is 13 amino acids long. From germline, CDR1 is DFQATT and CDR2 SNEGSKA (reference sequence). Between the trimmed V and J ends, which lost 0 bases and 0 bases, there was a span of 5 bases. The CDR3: CSAREVVNTEAFF. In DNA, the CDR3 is TGCAGTGCTAGAGAGGTGGTGAACACTGAAGCTTTCTTT.

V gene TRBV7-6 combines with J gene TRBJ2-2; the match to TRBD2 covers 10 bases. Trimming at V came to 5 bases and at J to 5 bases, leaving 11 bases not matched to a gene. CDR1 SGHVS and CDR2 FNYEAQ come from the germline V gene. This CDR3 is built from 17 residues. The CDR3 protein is CASSRGSGGAYTGELFF. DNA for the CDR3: TGTGCCAGCAGCCGAGGCAGCGGGGGGGCTTATACCGGGGAGCTGTTTTTT. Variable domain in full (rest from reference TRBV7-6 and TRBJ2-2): GAGVSQSPRYKVTKRGQDVALRCDPISGHVSLYWYRQALGQGPEFLTYFNYEAQQDKSGLPNDRFSAERPEGSISTLTIQRTEQRDSAMYRCASSRGSGGAYTGELFFGEGSRLTVL.

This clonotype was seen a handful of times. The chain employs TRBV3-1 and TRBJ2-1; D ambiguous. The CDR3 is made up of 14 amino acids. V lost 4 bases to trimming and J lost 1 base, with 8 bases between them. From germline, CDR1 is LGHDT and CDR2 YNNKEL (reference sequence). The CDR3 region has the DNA TGTGCCAGCAGCCGAGCTGATTCCTACAATGAGCAGTTCTTC. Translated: CASSRADSYNEQFF.